This T cell receptor beta chain was documented in a study of T-cell reconstitution after alpha-beta-depleted transplantation in children. Study results and limitations: There were reportedly several hundred expanded graft clones from which alpha-beta T cells came about two months after transplant. At one year after transplant, newly produced T cells mostly accounted for T-cell counts and diversity. The origin of high day-60 TCRbeta diversity in some patients lay in surviving recipient T cells and thymic progenitors.

Preparing the TCRbeta library involved the use of unique molecular identifiers. In TCRdb, the PCR reads were re-called with MiXCR into one record per CDR3 protein. The sample records approximately 800,000 distinct CDR3 sequences, 16% being singletons. This clonotype showed up just a few times. Its matching antigen is unknown. There are 14 residues in the CDR3. CDR1 and CDR2 from the germline V gene are LNHDA and SQIVND (reference sequence). After removal of 9 bases from V and 6 bases from J, the junction contained 13 bases not matched to a gene. The rearrangement links TRBV19 to TRBJ1-2, with 7 bases fitting TRBD1. The sample consisted of PBMCs, mostly from graft donor cells, taken 360 days after TCRalphabeta/CD19-depleted stem cell transplant. The TCR originated in a male patient younger than 18 who had a stem cell transplant for acute lymphoblastic leukemia, so the T cells may come from the graft donor. CDR3 loop: CASILTGTEHGYTF. As DNA, the CDR3 is TGTGCCAGCATTCTTACCGGGACAGAACATGGCTACACCTTC.